Each of the 31 T cell receptor beta chains below was sequenced from the same sample in a study of blood T cell repertoires in COVID-19. Data came from immunoSEQ multiplex PCR; TCRdb stores just in-frame clones and leaves some out. Found here are about 190,000 clones, more than 85% of them singletons; the top ten hold 1.1%. Sequenced: peripheral blood. The receptor source for this set is a man in his thirties or forties with acute or convalescent COVID-19.

In this sample, this clone turned up once. The chain couples TRBV7-8 to TRBJ2-7; D is ambiguous. Trimming left V 0 bases short and J 2 bases short, with 5 bases between. The CDR3 runs 13 residues. Germline CDR1 is SGHVS and CDR2 is FQNEAQ. The CDR3 loop reads CASSLANPYEQYF. CDR3 nucleotides: TGTGCCAGCAGCTTAGCCAATCCCTACGAGCAGTACTTC.

Written as DNA, the CDR3 is TGTGCCAGCAGCCCGACAGGGAACCCCACAGATACGCAGTATTTT. Its translation: CASSPTGNPTDTQYF. V is TRBV2 and J is TRBJ2-3; 7 bases fit TRBD1. The CDR3 totals 15 residues. Germline V gene lookup returns CDR1 SNHLY and CDR2 FYNNEI. Trimming cost V 6 bases and J 2 bases; bases outside gene matches: 8. Full variable domain (outside the CDR3, taken from reference TRBV2 and TRBJ2-3): EPEVTQTPSHQVTQMGQEVILRCVPISNHLYFYWYRQILGQKVEFLVSFYNNEISEKSEIFDDQFSVERPDGSNFTLKIRSTKLEDSAMYFCASSPTGNPTDTQYFGPGTRLTVL.

The genes are TRBV6-5 and TRBJ1-4, with D possibly matching TRBD1 (5 bases). CDR1 is MNHEY and CDR2 is SVGAGI in the germline V gene. The CDR3 has 15 amino acids. Trimming cost V 2 bases and J 6 bases, with 13 bases left between them. As DNA, the CDR3 is TGTGCCAGCAGTTACGACGGGGCGGGGGATGAAAAACTGTTTTTT. Translation gives CASSYDGAGDEKLFF.

The chain uses TRBV5-1 and TRBJ1-5; TRBD1 matches 8 bases. CDR3 size: 15 residues. Per germline, CDR1 SGHRS and CDR2 YFSETQ. With 4 bases clipped from V and 3 bases from J, the junction kept 6 bases outside the gene matches. CDR3 sequence reads: CASSHGQGNNQPQHF. For the CDR3, the DNA is TGCGCCAGCAGCCATGGACAGGGTAACAATCAGCCCCAGCATTTT.

CDR3 residues: CAIFTRGDTEAFF. CDR3 DNA sequence: TGTGCCATTTTCACCCGGGGAGACACTGAAGCTTTCTTT. The V call is TRBV28, the J call TRBJ1-1; unclear D gene. This CDR3 is 13 amino acids long. V lost 10 bases and J lost 3, with 15 bases in between. Germline V gene lookup returns CDR1 MDHEN and CDR2 SYDVKM.

The rearrangement uses TRBV5-6 and TRBJ2-7, with TRBD2 matching 8 bases. The CDR3 consists of 14 residues. V shed 3 bases, J shed 2 bases, and the junction held 4 bases outside the gene matches. Per germline, CDR1 SGHDT and CDR2 YYEEEE. The CDR3 DNA sequence: TGTGCCAGCAGCTACTCCGGGAGGGCCTACGAGCAGTACTTC. Its protein product is CASSYSGRAYEQYF.

The chain joins TRBV10-3 to TRBJ1-1; D call uncertain. In germline, CDR1 is ENHRY, CDR2 SYGVKD. Trimming took 6 bases from V and 1 from J, leaving 15 bases between them. This CDR3 region has 15 residues. The DNA for the CDR3 is TGTGCCATCAGGGATGCGGGGTCTCCGAACACTGAAGCTTTCTTT. Translation gives CAIRDAGSPNTEAFF.

The V and J genes are TRBV11-1 and TRBJ2-1; tentatively, D is TRBD2 (5 bases). The germline CDR1 and CDR2 sequences are SGHAT and FQDESV (reference sequence). The CDR3 is 14 residues long. V was clipped by 2 bases and J by 4 bases, with 9 bases between them. In nucleotides, the CDR3 is TGTGCCAGCAGCTTAACCCGGAGGTACAATGAGCAGTTCTTC. Translating gives CASSLTRRYNEQFF. The full variable domain, rest sourced from reference TRBV11-1 and TRBJ2-1, is EAEVAQSPRYKITEKSQAVAFWCDPISGHATLYWYRQILGQGPELLVQFQDESVVDDSQLPKDRFSAERLKGVDSTLKIQPAELGDSAMYLCASSLTRRYNEQFFGPGTRLTVL.

The rearrangement uses TRBV25-1 and TRBJ2-2; 8 nucleotides agree with TRBD1. CDR1 is MGHDK and CDR2 is SYGVNS in the germline V gene. V lost 9 bases to trimming and J lost 0 bases; unmatched junction nucleotides: 12. The CDR3 contains 17 residues. CDR3 residues: CASTKSGTGPNTGELFF. The DNA of the CDR3 is TGTGCCAGTACAAAATCGGGGACAGGTCCGAACACCGGGGAGCTGTTTTTT.

V usage is TRBV29-1 and J usage is TRBJ1-2; 7 bases are shared with TRBD1. CDR3 length equals 16 residues. Germline CDR1 is SQVTM and CDR2 is ANQGSEA. Trimming took 2 bases from V and 1 from J; bases not matched to a gene: 10. CDR3 sequence: CSVEPQGGADNYGYTF. The CDR3 DNA sequence: TGCAGCGTTGAACCCCAGGGGGGAGCGGATAACTATGGCTACACCTTC.

This chain connects TRBV29-1 to TRBJ1-5, with D unclear. With 4 bases removed from V and 4 bases from J, the gap between germline ends came to 8 bases. CDR3 length equals 12 residues. Germline values: CDR1 SQVTM, CDR2 ANQGSEA. The CDR3 reads CSVGALNQPQHF. CDR3 DNA: TGCAGCGTTGGAGCCTTAAATCAGCCCCAGCATTTT. Full variable domain (missing parts from reference TRBV29-1 and TRBJ1-5): SAVISQKPSRDICQRGTSLTIQCQVDSQVTMMFWYRQQPGQSLTLIATANQGSEATYESGFVIDKFPISRPNLTFSTLTVSNMSPEDSSIYLCSVGALNQPQHFGDGTRLSIL.

This chain connects TRBV6-5 to TRBJ1-4; D not resolved. V dropped 6 bases and J dropped 6 bases, with 17 bases sitting between them. The germline gives CDR1 MNHEY, CDR2 SVGAGI. The CDR3 runs 15 residues. DNA of the CDR3: TGTGCCAGCAGAAGAAAGGGAGGTGGCGATGAAAAACTGTTTTTT. It translates to CASRRKGGGDEKLFF.

This chain uses TRBV20-1 with TRBJ2-5, with no clear D. CDR3 size: 10 residues. Germline CDR1 DFQATT, CDR2 SNEGSKA (reference sequence). V gave up 3 bases and J gave up 5 bases, with 4 bases separating them. This CDR3 reads CSASEETQYF. The CDR3 DNA follows: TGCAGTGCTAGCGAGGAGACCCAGTACTTC.

The CDR3 is CASSFRDLSYYGYTF. DNA for the CDR3: TGTGCCAGCAGTTTCAGGGATCTGTCCTACTATGGCTACACCTTC. V is TRBV27 and J is TRBJ1-2, with D possibly matching TRBD1 (5 bases). Germline V gene sequence: CDR1 MNHEY, CDR2 SMNVEV (reference sequence). Between the trimmed V and J ends, which lost 3 bases and 3 bases, there was a span of 14 bases. The CDR3 sequence is 15 residues long.

The chain is built from TRBV6-1 and TRBJ2-7; D unresolved. This CDR3 spans 13 amino acids. Trimming removed 2 bases from V and 4 bases from J, with 9 bases in between. CDR1 and CDR2 (germline): MNHNS, SASEGT. In nucleotides, the CDR3 is TGTGCCAGCAGTGAACACACGACATACGAGCAGTACTTC. Amino acid sequence: CASSEHTTYEQYF.

V is TRBV4-2 and J is TRBJ2-1, with D possibly being TRBD1 (6 bases). V lost 4 bases, J lost 8 bases, and 12 bases lay in between. The CDR3 has 13 residues. Germline V gene lookup returns CDR1 LGHNA and CDR2 YNFKEQ. As DNA, the CDR3 is TGTGCCAGCAGCCCGACAGGTCTAGATGAGCAGTTCTTC. Its translation: CASSPTGLDEQFF.

V is TRBV5-1 and J is TRBJ2-2; 7 nucleotides line up with TRBD1. V gave up 3 bases and J gave up 4 bases; unmatched junction bases: 3. The CDR3 covers 14 residues. Germline CDR1 reads SGHRS; CDR2 reads YFSETQ. The CDR3 coding sequence is TGCGCCAGCAGCTCGGGACAGATCACCGGGGAGCTGTTTTTT. Its protein product is CASSSGQITGELFF.

This chain joins TRBV30 and TRBJ2-7; D is unresolved. CDR3 length: 12 residues. V was pared by 4 bases and J by 6 bases, with 13 bases between. Germline values: CDR1 GTSNPN, CDR2 SVGIG (reference sequence). The DNA for the CDR3 is TGTGCCTGGACTTACAGCCTGGGCGAGCAGTACTTC. It encodes CAWTYSLGEQYF.

Many counts were recorded for this clone. The CDR3 protein is CASSLGPRGNSPLHF. In DNA form, the CDR3 reads TGTGCCAGCAGCTTAGGACCCAGGGGAAATTCACCCCTCCACTTT. This rearrangement joins TRBV7-8 to TRBJ1-6, with D maybe TRBD1 (6 bases). Trimming left V 1 base short and J 7 bases short, with 11 bases between. This CDR3 has 15 residues. The germline V gene has CDR1 SGHVS and CDR2 FQNEAQ.

The rearrangement uses TRBV6-5 and TRBJ2-1; the D gene is possibly TRBD1 (6 bases). Between the trimmed V and J ends, which lost 0 bases and 9 bases, there was a span of 12 bases. There are 14 residues in the CDR3. Germline CDR1 is MNHEY and CDR2 is SVGAGI. CDR3 bases: TGTGCCAGCAGTTACTCCCTACAGGGTACTGAGCAGTTCTTC. It codes for CASSYSLQGTEQFF.

This sequence joins TRBV5-5 and TRBJ2-2, with D tentatively TRBD2 (6 bases). Trimming cost V 3 bases and J 2 bases, with 17 bases left between them. The CDR3 spans 17 residues. Germline-derived CDR1 and CDR2 are SGHKS and YYEKEE (reference sequence). CDR3 coding DNA: TGTGCCAGCAGCTATTACCCGGGGACTCCTAACACCGGGGAGCTGTTTTTT. Amino acids: CASSYYPGTPNTGELFF.

Written as DNA, the CDR3 is TGCGCCAGCAGCGAACGACCGTCGGAGTTGGGTCAGCCCCAGCATTTT. Its protein product is CASSERPSELGQPQHF. The chain couples TRBV5-1 to TRBJ1-5; D remains unclear. This CDR3 has 16 amino acids. V shed 4 bases and J shed 6 bases, with 20 bases lying between them. Germline values: CDR1 SGHRS, CDR2 YFSETQ.

The chain recombines TRBV5-1 with TRBJ1-3; the D is unclear. V lost 5 bases to trimming and J lost 1 base, with 16 bases between them. Germline V gene data show CDR1 as SGHRS and CDR2 as YFSETQ. The CDR3 contains 16 residues. The CDR3 is CASRPSLVASGNTIYF. In DNA form, the CDR3 reads TGCGCCAGCAGACCCTCCCTGGTAGCGTCTGGAAACACCATATATTTT.

V is TRBV7-6 and J is TRBJ1-2, with D possibly matching TRBD1 (5 bases). Germline loops: CDR1 SGHVS, CDR2 FNYEAQ. V lost 5 bases, J lost 1 base, and 17 bases lay in between. The CDR3 totals 16 residues. The CDR3 reads CASSNRSGSLNYGYTF. DNA for the CDR3: TGTGCCAGCAGCAATCGATCAGGGTCCCTTAACTATGGCTACACCTTC.

The chain is built from TRBV6-5 and TRBJ2-7; D not certain. Germline loops: CDR1 MNHEY, CDR2 SVGAGI. The CDR3 loop spans 14 amino acids. Deletions cut 10 bases from V and 0 bases from J, with 16 bases between. This chain's CDR3 is CATHETLSSYEQYF. For the CDR3, the DNA is TGTGCCACCCATGAAACATTATCCTCCTACGAGCAGTACTTC.

The chain employs TRBV28 and TRBJ2-3; the D gene is possibly TRBD2 (7 bases). CDR1 is MDHEN, CDR2 SYDVKM, per germline. Between the trimmed V and J ends, which lost 3 bases and 4 bases, there was a span of 11 bases. This CDR3 has 14 residues. DNA of the CDR3: TGTGCCAGCAGTTTGCGGGGGCTGCCAGATACGCAGTATTTT. Translating gives CASSLRGLPDTQYF.

This clone appeared once. V and J are TRBV4-1 and TRBJ1-2, with 9 nucleotides matching TRBD1. V was pared by 2 bases and J by 6 bases, with 4 bases of the junction left unmatched. The CDR3 loop spans 14 amino acids. Germline V gene lookup returns CDR1 MGHRA and CDR2 YSYEKL. CDR3 nucleotides: TGCGCCAGCAGCCAACCTGGGACAGGGAATGGCTACACCTTC. This gives the protein CASSQPGTGNGYTF.

The rearrangement links TRBV27 to TRBJ2-7; 8 bases align to TRBD2. V was clipped by 6 bases and J by 2 bases; unmatched bases: 9. The CDR3 contains 15 residues. CDR1 is MNHEY, CDR2 SMNVEV, per germline (reference sequence). The CDR3, as DNA: TGTGCCAGCAGCCAAACCGGGACTAGTACCTACGAGCAGTACTTC. It is translated as CASSQTGTSTYEQYF.

This clone was counted a single time. The genes are TRBV25-1 and TRBJ1-2, with 7 bases aligning to TRBD1. The CDR3 totals 12 residues. Per the germline V gene, CDR1 is MGHDK and CDR2 is SYGVNS. The V gene end was trimmed by 9 bases and the J gene end by 3 bases; junction bases not matched to a gene: 4. CDR3 amino acids: CARTGVDYGYTF. CDR3 bases: TGTGCCAGAACAGGGGTGGACTATGGCTACACCTTC.

The chain has TRBV28 and TRBJ2-7; 7 bases agree with TRBD2. CDR3 length: 14 residues. Trimming took 3 bases from V and 3 from J; bases not matched to a gene: 5. CDR1 and CDR2 from the germline V gene are MDHEN and SYDVKM. The CDR3 loop is CASSLIREDYEQYF. As DNA, the CDR3 is TGTGCCAGCAGTTTGATACGGGAGGACTACGAGCAGTACTTC.

This chain joins TRBV3-1 (or the pseudogene TRBV3-2) and TRBJ1-3; possible D gene TRBD1, 5 bases. Trimming removed 0 bases at V and 3 bases at J, with 12 bases between. CDR3 size: 16 residues. In germline, CDR1 is LGHDT, CDR2 YNNKEL (reference sequence). CDR3 in DNA: TGTGCCAGCAGCCAAGAACGGAGCGGGGGTGGAAACACCATATATTTT. Translated: CASSQERSGGGNTIYF.